The 2 T cell receptor beta chains below all came from one sample that was sequenced in a study of T cell responses to AZD1222 COVID-19 vaccine. Sequencing was performed with immunoSEQ multiplex PCR; in TCRdb, only in-frame clones are kept and a portion is missing. The sample records about 150,000 clones, roughly 84% being singletons. Sequenced here: peripheral blood, sampled on day 0 of AZD1222 vaccination. The receptor set was obtained from an adult in good health.

The chain joins TRBV27 to TRBJ2-3, with D perhaps matching TRBD2 (6 bases). Germline CDR1 reads MNHEY; CDR2 reads SMNVEV (reference sequence). The CDR3 totals 14 residues. Between the trimmed V and J ends, which lost 3 bases and 2 bases, there was a span of 9 bases. CDR3 sequence reads: CASSFSGYTDTQYF. In nucleotides, the CDR3 is TGTGCCAGCAGTTTCAGCGGGTACACAGATACGCAGTATTTT.

This clone was counted once. CDR3 bases: TGTGCCAGCAGAAACCCCGGCCCGGGCCCGGAAGCTTTCTTT. It translates to CASRNPGPGPEAFF. This rearrangement joins TRBV5-8 to TRBJ1-1; D is uncertain. CDR3 length: 14 residues. Germline V gene lookup returns CDR1 SGHTS and CDR2 YDEGEE. The V gene lost 5 bases and the J gene lost 8 bases, with 19 bases spanning the gap.